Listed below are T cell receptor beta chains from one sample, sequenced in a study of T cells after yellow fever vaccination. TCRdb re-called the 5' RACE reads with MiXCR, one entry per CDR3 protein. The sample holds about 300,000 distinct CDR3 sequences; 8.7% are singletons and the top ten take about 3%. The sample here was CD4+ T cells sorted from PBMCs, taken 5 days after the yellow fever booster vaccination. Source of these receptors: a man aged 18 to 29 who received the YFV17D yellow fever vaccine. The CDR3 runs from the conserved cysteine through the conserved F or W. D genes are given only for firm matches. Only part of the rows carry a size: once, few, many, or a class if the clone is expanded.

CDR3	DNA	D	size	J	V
CASSQIGTGETQYF	TGTGCCAGCAGCCAAATTGGGACCGGAGAGACCCAGTACTTC	NA	NA	TRBJ2-5	TRBV5-4
CASSVVGTSGNNEQFF	TGTGCCAGCAGCGTAGTTGGGACTAGCGGAAACAATGAGCAGTTCTTC	TRBD2	few	TRBJ2-1	TRBV9
CASSQGQGIRQPQHF	TGTGCCAGCTCACAAGGACAGGGGATTAGACAGCCCCAGCATTTT	TRBD1	NA	TRBJ1-5	TRBV18
CASSVRGTGQPQHF	TGTGCCAGCAGCGTTCGAGGGACCGGGCAGCCCCAGCATTTT	NA	many	TRBJ1-5	TRBV9
CATSRDYVGYGYTF	TGTGCCACCAGCAGAGATTACGTGGGATATGGCTACACCTTC	NA	few	TRBJ1-2	TRBV15
CASSQEFSNSLHEQYF	TGTGCCAGCAGCCAAGAGTTTAGCAACTCCCTCCACGAGCAGTACTTC	NA	many	TRBJ2-7	TRBV4-2
CASSEGGRHWAQYF	TGTGCCAGCAGCGAAGGGGGCCGCCACTGGGCCCAGTACTTC	TRBD1	NA	TRBJ2-5	TRBV7-2
CATSTPRGGSNQPQHF	TGTGCCACCAGCACGCCCCGGGGGGGAAGCAATCAGCCCCAGCATTTT	NA	many	TRBJ1-5	TRBV15
CASSPVGNQPQHF	TGTGCCAGTAGTCCGGTGGGAAATCAGCCCCAGCATTTT	NA	NA	TRBJ1-5	TRBV19
CASTPASGGVGTQYF	TGTGCCAGCACCCCGGCTAGCGGGGGAGTCGGGACCCAGTACTTC	TRBD2	NA	TRBJ2-5	TRBV12-3/TRBV12-4
CASSTRTGLGYTF	TGTGCCAGCAGTACCCGGACAGGGCTCGGCTACACCTTC	TRBD1	few	TRBJ1-2	TRBV6-5
CSATPGQGGTEAFF	TGCAGTGCTACCCCGGGACAGGGAGGCACTGAAGCTTTCTTT	TRBD1	many	TRBJ1-1	TRBV20-1
CASNTGLAGGETQYF	TGCGCCAGCAATACCGGACTAGCGGGGGGAGAGACCCAGTACTTC	TRBD2	few	TRBJ2-5	TRBV5-1
CSARDFGPGQETQYF	TGCAGTGCTAGAGATTTCGGGCCGGGACAGGAAACGCAGTATTTT	TRBD1	few	TRBJ2-3	TRBV20-1
CASSSVVLAKNIQYF	TGTGCCAGCAGCTCCGTGGTTCTAGCCAAAAACATTCAGTACTTC	NA	few	TRBJ2-4	TRBV7-9
CASSPTGTGAVRGYTF	TGTGCCAGCAGCCCCACCGGCACAGGGGCTGTGAGGGGCTACACCTTC	TRBD1	NA	TRBJ1-2	TRBV12-3/TRBV12-4
CSAHTPLGLHTGELFF	TGCAGTGCACATACCCCACTCGGACTACACACCGGGGAGCTGTTTTTT	NA	NA	TRBJ2-2	TRBV20-1
CASGMGSSYEQYF	TGTGCCAGCGGGATGGGGAGCTCCTACGAGCAGTACTTC	NA	NA	TRBJ2-7	TRBV2
CASIRGEPDTQYF	TGTGCCAGCATCCGTGGGGAACCAGATACGCAGTATTTT	NA	few	TRBJ2-3	TRBV7-9
CASSALQGLGQPQHF	TGTGCCAGTAGTGCATTACAGGGTCTTGGGCAGCCCCAGCATTTT	NA	once	TRBJ1-5	TRBV19
CASSRSVGDEQYF	TGTGCCAGCAGTCGATCGGTAGGGGACGAGCAGTACTTC	NA	many	TRBJ2-7	TRBV12-3/TRBV12-4
CASSLGGFEAFF	TGTGCCAGCAGCCTAGGGGGCTTTGAAGCTTTCTTT	TRBD1	many	TRBJ1-1	TRBV5-6
CASSLVGQPQHF	TGTGCCAGCAGCCTGGTGGGTCAGCCCCAGCATTTT	NA	NA	TRBJ1-5	TRBV7-9
CASSLVSRRGASGYTF	TGTGCCAGCAGCTTAGTCTCTCGGCGAGGGGCTTCGGGCTACACCTTC	NA	NA	TRBJ1-2	TRBV7-2
CASSLRQGRGYTF	TGTGCCAGCAGCCTCAGACAGGGCCGGGGCTACACCTTC	TRBD1	NA	TRBJ1-2	TRBV3-1
CSALAGSTDTQYF	TGCAGCGCCCTAGCGGGAAGCACAGATACGCAGTATTTT	TRBD2	many	TRBJ2-3	TRBV29-1
CASSLGQGPTDTQYF	TGTGCCAGCAGCTTAGGACAGGGACCCACAGATACGCAGTATTTT	TRBD1	few	TRBJ2-3	TRBV11-3
CATSDSGGAQPQHF	TGTGCCACCAGTGATTCAGGAGGGGCTCAGCCCCAGCATTTT	NA	few	TRBJ1-5	TRBV24-1
CASSTDRDSFYGYTF	TGTGCCAGCAGTACCGACCGGGACAGCTTCTATGGCTACACCTTC	TRBD1	NA	TRBJ1-2	TRBV25-1
CASSSPARTDTQYF	TGTGCCAGCAGTTCCCCGGCCCGCACAGATACGCAGTATTTT	NA	few	TRBJ2-3	TRBV6-5
CSASSQGDEQYF	TGCAGTGCTAGTTCCCAGGGGGACGAGCAGTACTTC	TRBD1	many	TRBJ2-7	TRBV20-1
CASSLNRMGTEAFF	TGCGCCAGCAGCTTGAACAGGATGGGGACTGAAGCTTTCTTT	NA	few	TRBJ1-1	TRBV5-1
CAWSVGKTQYF	TGTGCCTGGAGTGTAGGGAAGACCCAGTACTTC	NA	many	TRBJ2-5	TRBV30
CASKGSGGSGQFF	TGTGCCAGCAAGGGTAGCGGGGGGTCCGGGCAGTTCTTC	TRBD2	NA	TRBJ2-1	TRBV6-5
CASSQVGGVLSEQYF	TGTGCCAGCAGCCAAGTAGGAGGAGTCCTAAGCGAGCAGTACTTC	NA	NA	TRBJ2-7	TRBV3-1
CASSYSSWETQYF	TGTGCCAGCAGTTACTCTAGTTGGGAGACCCAGTACTTC	NA	few	TRBJ2-5	TRBV6-2/TRBV6-3
CASSQGSRSYNEQFF	TGTGCCAGCAGCCAGGGCTCCCGCTCCTACAATGAGCAGTTCTTC	NA	NA	TRBJ2-1	TRBV14
CASSRGAPQETQYF	TGTGCCAGCAGCAGAGGGGCCCCCCAAGAGACCCAGTACTTC	NA	NA	TRBJ2-5	TRBV7-2
CASTRYSSSYNEQFF	TGTGCCAGTACCCGCTATAGCAGCTCCTACAATGAGCAGTTCTTC	NA	few	TRBJ2-1	TRBV19
CASSSENTNQPQHF	TGTGCCAGCAGTTCAGAAAATACCAATCAGCCCCAGCATTTT	NA	many	TRBJ1-5	TRBV12-3/TRBV12-4
CASSHPEGNSPLHF	TGTGCCAGCAGCCACCCCGAGGGGAATTCACCCCTCCACTTT	NA	many	TRBJ1-6	TRBV3-1
CASSLWVGRAYGYTF	TGTGCCAGCAGTCTCTGGGTGGGCAGGGCCTATGGCTACACCTTC	NA	few	TRBJ1-2	TRBV6-5
CASSGTGTGNSPLHF	TGTGCCAGCAGTGGGACCGGGACAGGCAATTCACCCCTCCACTTT	TRBD1	many	TRBJ1-6	TRBV25-1